This TCR beta chain was captured by sequencing in a study of blood T cell repertoires in COVID-19. Study as a whole: Acute and convalescent COVID-19 samples came from the United States, Italy and Spain. T cells, B-cell-depleted T cells, or PBMCs supplied cDNA or gDNA.

The V gene's germline CDR1 is LGHNA and CDR2 YNFKEQ. Trimming removed 2 bases from V and 6 bases from J; junction bases left unmatched: 7. This CDR3 spans 16 amino acids. As handled by the study authors: How many nucleated cells were present was estimated from reference gene primer amplification. Measured with immunoSEQ multiplex PCR; TCRdb has only the in-frame clones, and not every one. V, J and clone size reflect that table, while D and trimming were determined from the DNA. The table lists just over 300,000 clones, approximately 84% of them singletons. Self-reported history from a screening survey and questionnaire set each donor's cohort.

The sequence derives from a man aged 25-45 years who had recovered from COVID-19. This chain links TRBV4-2 with TRBJ2-2, with TRBD1 identical over 9 bases. The sequencing sample was made of PBMCs or T cells enriched from blood (not recorded which). The CDR3 reads CASSQKTGTGPGELFF. The CDR3 coding sequence is TGTGCCAGCAGCCAAAAGACCGGGACAGGGCCCGGGGAGCTGTTTTTT.